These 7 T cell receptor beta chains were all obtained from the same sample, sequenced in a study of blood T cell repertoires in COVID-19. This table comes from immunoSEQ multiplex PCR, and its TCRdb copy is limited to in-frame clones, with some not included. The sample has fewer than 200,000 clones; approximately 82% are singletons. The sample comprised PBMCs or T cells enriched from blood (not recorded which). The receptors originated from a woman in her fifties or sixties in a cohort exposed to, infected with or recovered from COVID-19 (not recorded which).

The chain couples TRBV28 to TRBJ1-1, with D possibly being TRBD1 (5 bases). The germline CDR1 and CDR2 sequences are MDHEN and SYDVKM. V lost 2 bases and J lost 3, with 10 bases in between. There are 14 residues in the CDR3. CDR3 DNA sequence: TGTGCCAGCAGTTTACGGGGGGAGCACACTGAAGCTTTCTTT. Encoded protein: CASSLRGEHTEAFF.

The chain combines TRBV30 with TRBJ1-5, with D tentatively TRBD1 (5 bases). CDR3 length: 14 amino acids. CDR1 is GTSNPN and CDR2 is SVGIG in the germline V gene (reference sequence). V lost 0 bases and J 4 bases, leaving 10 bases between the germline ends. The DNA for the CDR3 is TGTGCCTGGAGTGTAGTAGGGGTGAATCAGCCCCAGCATTTT. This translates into CAWSVVGVNQPQHF. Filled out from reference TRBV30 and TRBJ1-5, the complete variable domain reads SQTIHQWPATLVQPVGSPLSLECTVEGTSNPNLYWYRQAAGRGLQLLFYSVGIGQISSEVPQNLSASRPQDRQFILSSKKLLLSDSGFYLCAWSVVGVNQPQHFGDGTRLSIL.

This CDR3 reads CASSPPISGGAETQYF. The CDR3 bases are TGTGCCAGCTCACCACCGATCAGCGGGGGGGCAGAGACCCAGTACTTC. The chain employs TRBV18 and TRBJ2-5; 10 bases agree with TRBD2. Germline V lookup: CDR1 KGHSH, CDR2 LQKENI. The CDR3 has 16 amino acids. V lost 0 bases to trimming and J lost 4 bases; unmatched junction nucleotides: 5. The full variable domain, completed using reference TRBV18 and TRBJ2-5, is NAGVMQNPRHLVRRRGQEARLRCSPMKGHSHVYWYRQLPEEGLKFMVYLQKENIIDESGMPKERFSAEFPKEGPSILRIQQVVRGDSAAYFCASSPPISGGAETQYFGPGTRLLVL.

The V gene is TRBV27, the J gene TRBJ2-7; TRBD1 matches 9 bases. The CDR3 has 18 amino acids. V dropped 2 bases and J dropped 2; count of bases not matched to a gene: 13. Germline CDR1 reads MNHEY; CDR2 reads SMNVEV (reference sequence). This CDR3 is CASSLRVGDRVKAYEQYF. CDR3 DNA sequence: TGTGCCAGCAGTTTACGGGTTGGGGACAGGGTCAAGGCCTACGAGCAGTACTTC.

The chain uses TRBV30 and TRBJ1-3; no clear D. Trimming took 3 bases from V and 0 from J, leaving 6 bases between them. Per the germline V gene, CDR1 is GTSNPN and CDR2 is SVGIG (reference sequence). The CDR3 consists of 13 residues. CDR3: CAWRHTSGNTIYF. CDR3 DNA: TGTGCCTGGAGACATACCTCTGGAAACACCATATATTTT.

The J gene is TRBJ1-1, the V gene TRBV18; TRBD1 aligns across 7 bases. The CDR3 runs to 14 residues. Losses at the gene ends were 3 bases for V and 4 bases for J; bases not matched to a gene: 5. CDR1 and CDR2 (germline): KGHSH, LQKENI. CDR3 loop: CASSPGQLSTEAFF. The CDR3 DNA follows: TGTGCCAGCTCACCGGGACAGCTGAGCACTGAAGCTTTCTTT.

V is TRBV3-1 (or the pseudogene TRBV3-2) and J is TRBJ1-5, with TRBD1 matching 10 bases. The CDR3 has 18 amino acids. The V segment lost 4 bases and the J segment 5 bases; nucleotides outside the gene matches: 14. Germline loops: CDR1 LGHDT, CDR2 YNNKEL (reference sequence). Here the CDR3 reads CASSPNGIDRGRDQPQHF. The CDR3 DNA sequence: TGTGCCAGCAGCCCCAATGGGATAGACAGGGGGCGCGATCAGCCCCAGCATTTT.